A single sample gave rise to the 2 T cell receptor beta chains below, sequenced in a study of breast tumors, draining lymph nodes, adjacent tissues. Breast cancer patients provided tissue from their axillary draining lymph nodes. Via MiXCR, TCRdb re-called the multiplex PCR reads, giving one row per CDR3 protein. This table has about 100,000 distinct CDR3 sequences, around 21% appearing once. Sequences were obtained from axillary lymph node tissue. The receptors come from a female donor with breast cancer. Some clones in this sample may be carry-over from other donors' samples.

This clonotype appeared many times. This chain joins TRBV20-1 and TRBJ2-5; possible D gene TRBD2, 5 bases. The CDR3 has 12 residues. CDR1 is DFQATT, CDR2 SNEGSKA, per germline (reference sequence). In DNA form, the CDR3 reads TGCAGCCCCAATGACTATTCCGAGACCCAGTACTTC. It codes for CSPNDYSETQYF.

This clonotype was counted many times. Germline and junction disagree at one end, which may indicate a read error. This chain uses TRBV12-3 or TRBV12-4 with TRBJ2-4, with D perhaps assigned TRBD1 or TRBD2 (6 bases each). This CDR3 has 12 residues. Here the CDR3 reads CATSSGGHIQYF. As DNA, the CDR3 is TGTGCCACCAGTAGTGGGGGGCACATTCAGTACTTC.